One sample yielded the 6 T cell receptor beta chains listed below, sequenced in a study of cytomegalovirus exposure and HLA in healthy donors. The study ran its PCR with 60 Vbeta and 13 Jbeta primers. Generated by immunoSEQ multiplex PCR, the TCRdb table keeps only in-frame clones and is missing some. The table has about 190,000 clones, about 81% seen once. Material for sequencing was PBMCs. The receptors were gathered from a man aged 30-40 years in good health and CMV-seropositive.

The chain uses TRBV5-1 and TRBJ2-5; D call uncertain. The end of the DNA aligns better with TRBJ2-7, so the J call may be wrong. The CDR3 sequence is 13 residues long. The germline V gene encodes CDR1 SGHRS and CDR2 YFSETQ. The DNA for the CDR3 is TGCGCCAGCAGCCCCTCAAGCACCTACGAGCAGTACTTC. It yields the protein CASSPSSTYEQYF.

This chain connects TRBV27 to TRBJ2-1, with 7 bases lining up with TRBD1. The V segment lost 6 bases and the J segment 3 bases; nucleotides outside the gene matches: 17. The germline V gene encodes CDR1 MNHEY and CDR2 SMNVEV (reference sequence). The CDR3 spans 18 residues. The CDR3 nucleotides are TGTGCCAGCAGCTCCCCCGGCGACAGGGATAGATACTACAATGAGCAGTTCTTC. Translation gives CASSSPGDRDRYYNEQFF.

The V call is TRBV5-4, the J call TRBJ1-1, with D uncertain. Germline V lookup: CDR1 SGHNT, CDR2 YYREEE (reference sequence). With 1 base removed from V and 4 bases from J, the gap between germline ends came to 8 bases. The CDR3 totals 13 residues. The CDR3 sequence is CASSLQQITEAFF. The CDR3 DNA reads TGTGCCAGCAGCTTGCAACAAATCACTGAAGCTTTCTTT. The variable domain in full, with the rest retrieved from reference TRBV5-4 and TRBJ1-1, is ETGVTQSPTHLIKTRGQQVTLRCSSQSGHNTVSWYQQALGQGPQFIFQYYREEENGRGNFPPRFSGLQFPNYSSELNVNALELDDSALYLCASSLQQITEAFFGQGTRLTVV.

This rearrangement joins TRBV18 to TRBJ2-7; the D gene is possibly TRBD2 (5 bases). The germline V gene has CDR1 KGHSH and CDR2 LQKENI. V was cut by 3 bases and J by 0 bases, with 12 bases left in between. The CDR3 is 15 amino acids. The CDR3 sequence: CASSPPDGISYEQYF. The CDR3 nucleotides read TGTGCCAGCTCACCCCCGGACGGGATCTCCTACGAGCAGTACTTC.

The rearrangement joins TRBV11-2 to TRBJ1-1; D is unclear. The germline V and J ends were trimmed by 3 bases and 7 bases, with 9 bases remaining between them. This CDR3 is built from 12 residues. Germline V gives CDR1 SGHAT, CDR2 FQNNGV. The CDR3 sequence: CASSFSTYEAFF. DNA for the CDR3: TGTGCCAGCAGCTTTTCAACCTATGAAGCTTTCTTT.

The chain recombines TRBV28 with TRBJ2-7, with D tentatively TRBD2 (6 bases). The V gene's germline CDR1 is MDHEN and CDR2 SYDVKM. The CDR3 totals 15 residues. Trimming took 5 bases from V and 3 from J, leaving 17 bases between them. DNA of the CDR3: TGTGCCAGCAGTCCCCCCGGGAGTGAAGTCTACGAGCAGTACTTC. This sequence encodes CASSPPGSEVYEQYF.